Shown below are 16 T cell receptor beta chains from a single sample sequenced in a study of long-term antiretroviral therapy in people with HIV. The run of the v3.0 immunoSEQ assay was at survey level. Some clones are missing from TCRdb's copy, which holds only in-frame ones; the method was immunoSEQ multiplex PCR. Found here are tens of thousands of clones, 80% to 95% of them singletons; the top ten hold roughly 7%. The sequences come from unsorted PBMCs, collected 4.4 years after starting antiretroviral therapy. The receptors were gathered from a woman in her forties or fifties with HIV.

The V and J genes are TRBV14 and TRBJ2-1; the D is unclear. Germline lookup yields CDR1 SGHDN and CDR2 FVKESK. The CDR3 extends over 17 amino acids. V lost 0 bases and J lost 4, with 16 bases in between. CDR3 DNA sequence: TGTGCCAGCAGCCAAGATCGAGCAGTTACCAAATACAATGAGCAGTTCTTC. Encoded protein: CASSQDRAVTKYNEQFF.

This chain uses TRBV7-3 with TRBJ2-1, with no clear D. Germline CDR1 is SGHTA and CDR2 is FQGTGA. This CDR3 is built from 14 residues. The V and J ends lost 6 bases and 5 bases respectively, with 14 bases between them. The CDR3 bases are TGTGCCAGCAGGCTATCGACGGCCAACAATGAGCAGTTCTTC. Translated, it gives CASRLSTANNEQFF.

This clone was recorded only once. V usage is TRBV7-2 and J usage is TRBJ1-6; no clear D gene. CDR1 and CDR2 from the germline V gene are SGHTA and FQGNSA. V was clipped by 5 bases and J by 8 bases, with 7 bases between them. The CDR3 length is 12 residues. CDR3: CASSLTDSPLHF. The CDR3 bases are TGTGCCAGCAGCCTAACGGATTCACCCCTCCACTTT.

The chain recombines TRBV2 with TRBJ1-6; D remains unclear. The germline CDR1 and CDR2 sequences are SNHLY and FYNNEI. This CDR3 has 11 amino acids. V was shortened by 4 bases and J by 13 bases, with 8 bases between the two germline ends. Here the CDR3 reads CASSVEIPLHF. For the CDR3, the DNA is TGTGCCAGCAGTGTCGAGATTCCCCTCCACTTT.

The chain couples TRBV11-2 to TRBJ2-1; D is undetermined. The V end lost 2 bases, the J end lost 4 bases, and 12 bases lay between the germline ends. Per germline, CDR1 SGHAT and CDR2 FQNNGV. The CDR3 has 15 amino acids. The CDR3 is CASSLRADEYNEQFF. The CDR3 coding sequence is TGTGCCAGCAGCTTAAGGGCGGATGAGTACAATGAGCAGTTCTTC.

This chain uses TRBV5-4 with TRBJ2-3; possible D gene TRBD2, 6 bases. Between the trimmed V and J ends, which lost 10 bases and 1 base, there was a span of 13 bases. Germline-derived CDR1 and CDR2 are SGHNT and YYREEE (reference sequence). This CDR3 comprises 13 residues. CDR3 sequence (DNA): TGTGCCCTCGCGCGGGGTGGCACAGATACGCAGTATTTT. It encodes CALARGGTDTQYF.

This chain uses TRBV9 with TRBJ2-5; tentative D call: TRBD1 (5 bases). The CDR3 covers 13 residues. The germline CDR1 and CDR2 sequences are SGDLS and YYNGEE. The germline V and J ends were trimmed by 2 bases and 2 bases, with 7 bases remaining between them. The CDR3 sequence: CASSVGQQETQYF. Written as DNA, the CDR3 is TGTGCCAGCAGCGTGGGGCAGCAAGAGACCCAGTACTTC.

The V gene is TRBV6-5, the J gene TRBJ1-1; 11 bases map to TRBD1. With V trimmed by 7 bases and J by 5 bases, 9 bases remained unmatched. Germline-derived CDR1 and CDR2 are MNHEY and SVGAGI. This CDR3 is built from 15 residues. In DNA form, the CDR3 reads TGTGCCAGCATGAGGACAGGGGGCGCGGGAACTGAAGCTTTCTTT. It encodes CASMRTGGAGTEAFF.

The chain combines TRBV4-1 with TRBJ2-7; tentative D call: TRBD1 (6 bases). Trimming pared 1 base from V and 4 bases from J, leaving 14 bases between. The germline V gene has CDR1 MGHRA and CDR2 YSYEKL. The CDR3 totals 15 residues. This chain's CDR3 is CASSQGQVSQYEQYF. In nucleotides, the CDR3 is TGCGCCAGCAGCCAAGGACAGGTTTCACAGTACGAGCAGTACTTC.

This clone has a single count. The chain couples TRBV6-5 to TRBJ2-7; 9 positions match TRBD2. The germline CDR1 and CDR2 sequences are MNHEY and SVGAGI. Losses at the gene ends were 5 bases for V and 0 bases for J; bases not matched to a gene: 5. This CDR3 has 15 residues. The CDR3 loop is CASSRAGGSSYEQYF. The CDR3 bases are TGTGCCAGCAGTCGGGCGGGGGGGAGCTCCTACGAGCAGTACTTC.

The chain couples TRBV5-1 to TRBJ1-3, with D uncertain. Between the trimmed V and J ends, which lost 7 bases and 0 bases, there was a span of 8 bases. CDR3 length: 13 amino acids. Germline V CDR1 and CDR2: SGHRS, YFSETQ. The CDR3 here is CASGTDSGNTIYF. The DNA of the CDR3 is TGCGCCAGCGGCACGGACTCTGGAAACACCATATATTTT.

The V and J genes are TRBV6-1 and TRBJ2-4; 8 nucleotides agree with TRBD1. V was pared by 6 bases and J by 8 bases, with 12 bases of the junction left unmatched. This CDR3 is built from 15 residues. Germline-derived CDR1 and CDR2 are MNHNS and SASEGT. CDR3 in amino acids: CASRVTGDPEDIQYF. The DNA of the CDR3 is TGTGCCAGCAGAGTGACAGGGGATCCGGAAGACATTCAGTACTTC.

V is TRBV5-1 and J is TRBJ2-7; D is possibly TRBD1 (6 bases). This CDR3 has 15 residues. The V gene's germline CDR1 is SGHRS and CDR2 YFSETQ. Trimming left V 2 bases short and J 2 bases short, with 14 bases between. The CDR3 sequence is CASSFFSTGPYEQYF. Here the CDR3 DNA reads TGCGCCAGCAGCTTCTTTTCGACAGGCCCCTACGAGCAGTACTTC.

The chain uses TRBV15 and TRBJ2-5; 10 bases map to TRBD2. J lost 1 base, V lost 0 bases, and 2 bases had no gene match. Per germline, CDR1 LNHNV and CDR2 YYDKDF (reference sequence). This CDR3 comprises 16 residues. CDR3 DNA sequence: TGTGCCACCAGCAGAGAACTAGCGGGACCCCAAGAGACCCAGTACTTC. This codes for CATSRELAGPQETQYF.

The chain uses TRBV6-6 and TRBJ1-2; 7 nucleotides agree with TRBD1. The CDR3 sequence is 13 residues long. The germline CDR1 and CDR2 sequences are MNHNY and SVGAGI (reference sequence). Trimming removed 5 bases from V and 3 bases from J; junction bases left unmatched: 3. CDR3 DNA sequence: TGTGCCAGCAGTACCGACAGGGACTATGGCTACACCTTC. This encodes CASSTDRDYGYTF.

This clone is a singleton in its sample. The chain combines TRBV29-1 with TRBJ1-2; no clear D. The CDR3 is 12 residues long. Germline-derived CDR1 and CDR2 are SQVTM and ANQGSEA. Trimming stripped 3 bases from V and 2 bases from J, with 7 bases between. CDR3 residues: CSVEAHNYGYTF. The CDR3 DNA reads TGCAGCGTTGAGGCCCACAACTATGGCTACACCTTC.